The clone carrying this T cell receptor beta chain was seen at least ten times. The target antigen is unknown. This record comes from a study of T-cell reconstitution after alpha-beta-depleted transplantation in children. Findings and caveats of the study: As was reported, about two months after transplant, alpha-beta T cells came from several hundred expanded graft clones. T-cell numbers and diversity one year post-transplant derived largely from freshly generated T cells.

Germline CDR1 and CDR2: ENHRY and SYGVKD. The CDR3 extends over 17 amino acids. V lost 6 bases and J 4 bases, leaving 19 bases between the germline ends. The library targeted TCRbeta and was prepared with unique molecular identifiers. TCRdb re-derived calls from the PCR reads in MiXCR, one entry per CDR3 protein. Counted here are approximately 630,000 distinct CDR3 sequences, around 13% occurring once; the ten biggest clones make up approximately 0.8%. The TCR comes from a girl aged 2-15 years with congenital amegakaryocytic thrombocytopenia, due to receive a stem cell transplant. V usage is TRBV10-3 and J usage is TRBJ2-6; D is uncertain. The material sequenced was PBMCs, taken before TCRalphabeta/CD19-depleted stem cell transplant. CDR3 sequence reads: CAISGSLTAGGANVLTF. The DNA for the CDR3 is TGTGCCATCAGCGGCTCACTGACTGCCGGGGGGGCCAACGTCCTGACTTTC.